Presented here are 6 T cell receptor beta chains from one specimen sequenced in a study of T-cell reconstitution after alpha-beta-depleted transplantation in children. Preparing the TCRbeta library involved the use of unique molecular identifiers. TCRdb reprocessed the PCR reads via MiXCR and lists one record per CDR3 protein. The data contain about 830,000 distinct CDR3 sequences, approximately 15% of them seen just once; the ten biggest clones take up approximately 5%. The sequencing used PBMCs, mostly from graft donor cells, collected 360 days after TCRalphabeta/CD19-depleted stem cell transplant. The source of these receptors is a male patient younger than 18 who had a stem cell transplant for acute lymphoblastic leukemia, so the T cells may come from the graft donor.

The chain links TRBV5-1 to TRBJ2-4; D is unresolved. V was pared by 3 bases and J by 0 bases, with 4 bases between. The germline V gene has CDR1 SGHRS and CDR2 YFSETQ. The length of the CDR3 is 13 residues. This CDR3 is CASSSVAKNIQYF. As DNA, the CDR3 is TGCGCCAGCAGCTCGGTAGCCAAAAACATTCAGTACTTC. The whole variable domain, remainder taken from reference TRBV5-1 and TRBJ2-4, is KAGVTQTPRYLIKTRGQQVTLSCSPISGHRSVSWYQQTPGQGLQFLFEYFSETQRNKGNFPGRFSGRQFSNSRSEMNVSTLELGDSALYLCASSSVAKNIQYFGAGTRLSVL.

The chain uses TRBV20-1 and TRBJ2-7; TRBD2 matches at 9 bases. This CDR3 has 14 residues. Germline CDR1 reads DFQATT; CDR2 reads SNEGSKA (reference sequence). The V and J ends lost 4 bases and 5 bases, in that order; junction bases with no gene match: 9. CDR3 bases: TGCAGTGCTATTAGTCCCCTAGCGGGACACGAGCAGTACTTC. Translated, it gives CSAISPLAGHEQYF.

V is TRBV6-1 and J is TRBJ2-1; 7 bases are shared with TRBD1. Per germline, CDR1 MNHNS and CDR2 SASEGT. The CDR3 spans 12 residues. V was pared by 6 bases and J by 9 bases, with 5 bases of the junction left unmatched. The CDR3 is CASRLQGFEQFF. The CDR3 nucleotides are TGTGCCAGCAGACTACAGGGGTTTGAGCAGTTCTTC.

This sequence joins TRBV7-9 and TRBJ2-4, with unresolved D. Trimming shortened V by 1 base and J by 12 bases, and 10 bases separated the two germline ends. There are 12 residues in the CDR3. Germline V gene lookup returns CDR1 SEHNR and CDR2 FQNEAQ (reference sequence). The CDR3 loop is CASSLGTNPQYF. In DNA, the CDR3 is TGTGCCAGCAGCTTAGGTACCAACCCTCAGTACTTC.

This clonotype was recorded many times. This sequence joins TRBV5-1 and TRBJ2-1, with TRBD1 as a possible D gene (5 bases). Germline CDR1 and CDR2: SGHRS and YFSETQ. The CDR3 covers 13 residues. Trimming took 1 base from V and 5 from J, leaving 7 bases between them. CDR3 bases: TGCGCCAGCAGCTTGCCCAGGGACAATGAGCAGTTCTTC. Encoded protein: CASSLPRDNEQFF.

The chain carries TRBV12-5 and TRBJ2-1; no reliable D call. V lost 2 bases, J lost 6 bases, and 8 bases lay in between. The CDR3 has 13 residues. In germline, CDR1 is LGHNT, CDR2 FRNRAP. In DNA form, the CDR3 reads TGTGCTAGTGGTTTGATGTCAGTCAATGAGCAGTTCTTC. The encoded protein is CASGLMSVNEQFF.